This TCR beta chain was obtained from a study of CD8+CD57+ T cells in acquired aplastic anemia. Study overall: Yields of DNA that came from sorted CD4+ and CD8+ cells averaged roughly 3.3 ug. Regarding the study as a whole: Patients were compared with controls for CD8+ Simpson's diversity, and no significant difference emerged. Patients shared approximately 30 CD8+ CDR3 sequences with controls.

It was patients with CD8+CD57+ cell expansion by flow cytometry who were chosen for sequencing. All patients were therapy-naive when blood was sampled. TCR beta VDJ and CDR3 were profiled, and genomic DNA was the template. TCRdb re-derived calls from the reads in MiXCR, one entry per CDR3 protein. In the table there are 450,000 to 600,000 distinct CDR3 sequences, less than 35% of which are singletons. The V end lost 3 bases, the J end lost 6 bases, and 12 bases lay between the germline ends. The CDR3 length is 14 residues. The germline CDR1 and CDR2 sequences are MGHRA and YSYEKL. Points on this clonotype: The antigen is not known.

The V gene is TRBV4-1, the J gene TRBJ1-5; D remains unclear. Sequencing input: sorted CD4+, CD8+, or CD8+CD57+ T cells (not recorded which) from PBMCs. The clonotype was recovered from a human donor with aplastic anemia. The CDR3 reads CASSQLWGFQPQHF. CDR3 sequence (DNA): TGCGCCAGCAGCCAGCTTTGGGGTTTTCAGCCCCAGCATTTT.